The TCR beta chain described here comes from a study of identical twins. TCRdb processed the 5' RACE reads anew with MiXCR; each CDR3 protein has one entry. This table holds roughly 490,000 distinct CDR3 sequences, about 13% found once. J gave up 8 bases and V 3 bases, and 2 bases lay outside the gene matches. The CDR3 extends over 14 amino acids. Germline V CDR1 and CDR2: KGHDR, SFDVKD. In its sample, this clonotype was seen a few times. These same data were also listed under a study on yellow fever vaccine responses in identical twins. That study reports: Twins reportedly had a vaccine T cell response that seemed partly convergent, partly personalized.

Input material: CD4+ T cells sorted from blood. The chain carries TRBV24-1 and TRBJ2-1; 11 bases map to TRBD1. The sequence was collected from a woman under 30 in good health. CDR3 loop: CATSDPGQGDEQFF. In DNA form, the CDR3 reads TGTGCCACCAGTGATCCGGGACAGGGGGATGAGCAGTTCTTC.